The subject of this entry is one TCR beta chain. The sample belongs to a study of STAT5B mutations in CD4+ large granular lymphocyte leukemia. Trimming removed 5 bases from V and 1 base from J; junction bases left unmatched: 9. Germline CDR1 SEHNR, CDR2 FQNEAQ (reference sequence). The CDR3 has 16 residues. Sequencing was at survey level. Sequenced by immunoSEQ multiplex PCR; TCRdb stores in-frame clones only, minus some. The sample carries 30,000 to 40,000 clones, around 80% recorded once. The source material was CD4+ T cells from blood buffy coats. This TCR was recovered from a human donor in good health. The gene calls are TRBV7-9 and TRBJ2-3, with 7 nucleotides matching TRBD2. The CDR3 loop reads CASSPLRGEGTDTQYF. CDR3 nucleotides: TGTGCCAGCAGCCCCCTTCGGGGGGAAGGCACAGATACGCAGTATTTT.